What follows describes a single TCR beta chain. What it binds is unknown. The data were taken from a study of OX40 agonist ivuxolimab in advanced cancers. Findings and limits, study-wide: A proportion of nonresponders additionally exhibited low normalized T-cell clonal expansion. In general, CD8+ T cells held more expanded clones than CD4+ did, on average.

The protocol was immunoSEQ multiplex PCR, while the TCRdb copy is restricted to in-frame clones and leaves out a portion. This repertoire shows approximately 77,000 clones, around nine tenths found once; its top ten account for more than 4%. CDR1 is ENHRY, CDR2 SYGVKD, per germline. With 8 bases clipped from V and 2 bases from J, the junction kept 2 bases outside the gene matches. The CDR3 spans 13 residues. Sequences were derived from CD4+ or CD8+ T cells sorted from blood, sampled in a trial of the OX40 agonist ivuxolimab. This TCR was recovered from an adult with an advanced solid tumor such as melanoma, head and neck, liver or kidney cancer. This sequence joins TRBV10-3 and TRBJ2-2, with TRBD2 matching over 7 bases. The CDR3 DNA reads TGTGCCATCCGAGCGGGAAACACCGGGGAGCTGTTTTTT. As protein: CAIRAGNTGELFF.